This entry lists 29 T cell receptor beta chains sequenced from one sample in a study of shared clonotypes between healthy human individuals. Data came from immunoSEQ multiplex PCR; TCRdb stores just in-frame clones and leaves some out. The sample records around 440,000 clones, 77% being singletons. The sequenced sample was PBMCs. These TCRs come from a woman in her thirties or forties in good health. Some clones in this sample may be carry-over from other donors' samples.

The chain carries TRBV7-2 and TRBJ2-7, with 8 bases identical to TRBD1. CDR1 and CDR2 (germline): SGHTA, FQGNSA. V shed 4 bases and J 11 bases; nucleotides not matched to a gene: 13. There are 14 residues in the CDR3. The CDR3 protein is CASSSDRVVPAEYF. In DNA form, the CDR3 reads TGTGCCAGCAGCTCGGACAGGGTCGTACCGGCGGAGTACTTC.

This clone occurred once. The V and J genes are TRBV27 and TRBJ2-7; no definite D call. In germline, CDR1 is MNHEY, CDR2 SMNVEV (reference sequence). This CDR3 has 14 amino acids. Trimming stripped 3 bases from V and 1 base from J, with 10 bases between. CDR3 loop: CASSFASRSYEQYF. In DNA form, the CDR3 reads TGTGCCAGCAGTTTCGCATCGCGGTCCTACGAGCAGTACTTC.

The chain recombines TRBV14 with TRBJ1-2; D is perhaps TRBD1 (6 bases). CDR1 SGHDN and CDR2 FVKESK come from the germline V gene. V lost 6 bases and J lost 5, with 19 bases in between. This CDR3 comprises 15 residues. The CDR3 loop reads CASSLYTGYPYGYTF. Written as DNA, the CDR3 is TGTGCCAGCAGTCTCTACACAGGGTACCCATATGGCTACACCTTC.

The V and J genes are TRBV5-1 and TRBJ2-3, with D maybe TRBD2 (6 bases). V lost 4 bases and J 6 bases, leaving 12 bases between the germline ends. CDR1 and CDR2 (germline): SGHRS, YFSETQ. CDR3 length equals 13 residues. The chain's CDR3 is CASSDRLVDTQYF. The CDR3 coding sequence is TGCGCCAGCAGCGACAGACTAGTTGATACGCAGTATTTT.

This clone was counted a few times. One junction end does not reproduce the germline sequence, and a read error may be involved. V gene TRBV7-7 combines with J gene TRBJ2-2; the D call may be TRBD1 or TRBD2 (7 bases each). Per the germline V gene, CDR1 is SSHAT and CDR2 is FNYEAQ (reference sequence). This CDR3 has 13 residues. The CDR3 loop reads CASTQGGSGELFF. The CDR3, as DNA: TGTGCTAGCACCCAGGGGGGGAGCGGGGAGCTGTTTTTT.

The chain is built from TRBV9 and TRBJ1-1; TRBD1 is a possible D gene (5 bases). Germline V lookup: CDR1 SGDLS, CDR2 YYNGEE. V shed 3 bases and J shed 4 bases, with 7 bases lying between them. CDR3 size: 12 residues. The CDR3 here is CASSAGTTEAFF. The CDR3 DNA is TGTGCCAGCAGCGCTGGGACCACTGAAGCTTTCTTT.

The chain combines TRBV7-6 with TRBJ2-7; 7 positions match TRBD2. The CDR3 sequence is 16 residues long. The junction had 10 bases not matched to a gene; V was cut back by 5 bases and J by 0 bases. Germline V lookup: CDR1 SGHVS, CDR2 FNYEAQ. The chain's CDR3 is CASSREPAGFSYEQYF. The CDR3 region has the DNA TGTGCCAGCAGCCGAGAACCAGCGGGGTTCTCCTACGAGCAGTACTTC.

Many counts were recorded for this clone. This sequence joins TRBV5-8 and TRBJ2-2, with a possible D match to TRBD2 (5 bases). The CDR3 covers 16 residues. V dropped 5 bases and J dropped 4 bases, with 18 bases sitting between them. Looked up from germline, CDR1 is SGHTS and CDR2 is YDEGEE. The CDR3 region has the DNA TGTGCCAGCAGGCGCCGACCGGGAACACCCACCGGGGAGCTGTTTTTT. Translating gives CASRRRPGTPTGELFF.

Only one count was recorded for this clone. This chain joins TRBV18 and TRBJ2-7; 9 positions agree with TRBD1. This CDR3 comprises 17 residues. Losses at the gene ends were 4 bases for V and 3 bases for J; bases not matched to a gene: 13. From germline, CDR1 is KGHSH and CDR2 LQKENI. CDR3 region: CASSRRDRDGLVYEQYF. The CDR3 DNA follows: TGTGCCAGCTCACGCCGGGACAGGGATGGGTTGGTCTACGAGCAGTACTTC.

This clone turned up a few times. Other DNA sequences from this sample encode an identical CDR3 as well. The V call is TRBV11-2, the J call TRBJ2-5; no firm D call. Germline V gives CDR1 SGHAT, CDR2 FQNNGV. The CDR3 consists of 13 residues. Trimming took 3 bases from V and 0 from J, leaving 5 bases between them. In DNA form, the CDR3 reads TGTGCCAGCAGCTTGGGCCACCAAGAGACCCAGTACTTC. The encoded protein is CASSLGHQETQYF.

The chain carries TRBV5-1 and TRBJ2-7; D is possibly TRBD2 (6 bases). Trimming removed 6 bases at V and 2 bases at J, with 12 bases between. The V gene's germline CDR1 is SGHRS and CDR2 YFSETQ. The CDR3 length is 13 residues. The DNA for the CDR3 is TGCGCCAGCACCCTCGGAGGGACCTACGAGCAGTACTTC. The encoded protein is CASTLGGTYEQYF.

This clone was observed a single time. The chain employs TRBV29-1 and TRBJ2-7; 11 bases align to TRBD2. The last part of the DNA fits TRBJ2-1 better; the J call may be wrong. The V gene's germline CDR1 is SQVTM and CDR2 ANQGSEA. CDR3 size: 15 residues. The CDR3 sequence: CSAGTSGNNYNEQFF. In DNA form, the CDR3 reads TGCAGCGCAGGGACTAGCGGAAACAACTACAATGAGCAGTTCTTC.

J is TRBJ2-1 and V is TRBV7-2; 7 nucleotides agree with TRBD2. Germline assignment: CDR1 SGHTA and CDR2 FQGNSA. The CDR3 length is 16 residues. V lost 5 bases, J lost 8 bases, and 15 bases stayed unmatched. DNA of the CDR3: TGTGCCAGCAGCCTGGTAGCGGGCGGGGTTTTGCATGAGCAGTTCTTC. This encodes CASSLVAGGVLHEQFF.

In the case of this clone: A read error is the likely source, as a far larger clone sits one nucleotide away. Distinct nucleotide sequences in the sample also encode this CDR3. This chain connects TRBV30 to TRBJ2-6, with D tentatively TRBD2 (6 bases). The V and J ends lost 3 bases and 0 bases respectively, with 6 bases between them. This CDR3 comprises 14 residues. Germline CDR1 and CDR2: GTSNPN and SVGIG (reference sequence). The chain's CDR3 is CAWSGGSGANVLTF. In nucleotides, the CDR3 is TGTGCCTGGAGCGGGGGCTCTGGGGCCAACGTCCTGACTTTC.

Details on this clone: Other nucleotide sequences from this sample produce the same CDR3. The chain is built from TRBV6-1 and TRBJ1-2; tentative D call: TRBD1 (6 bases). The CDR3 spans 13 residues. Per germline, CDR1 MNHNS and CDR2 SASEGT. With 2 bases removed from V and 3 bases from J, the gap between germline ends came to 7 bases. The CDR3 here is CASSERGDYGYTF. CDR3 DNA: TGTGCCAGCAGTGAAAGGGGGGACTATGGCTACACCTTC.

This CDR3 reads CASSYSPGVGAGEQFF. For the CDR3, the DNA is TGTGCCAGCAGTTACTCTCCGGGAGTTGGGGCAGGAGAGCAGTTCTTC. The rearrangement links TRBV6-5 to TRBJ2-1, with D perhaps matching TRBD2 (6 bases). The CDR3 has 16 amino acids. Between the trimmed V and J ends, which lost 0 bases and 10 bases, there was a span of 19 bases. From germline, CDR1 is MNHEY and CDR2 SVGAGI.

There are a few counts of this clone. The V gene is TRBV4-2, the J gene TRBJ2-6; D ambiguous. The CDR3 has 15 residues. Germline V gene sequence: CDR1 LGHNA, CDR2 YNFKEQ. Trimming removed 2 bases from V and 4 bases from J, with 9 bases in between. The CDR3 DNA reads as TGTGCCAGCAGCCAATCGGCTACGGGGGCCAACGTCCTGACTTTC. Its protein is CASSQSATGANVLTF.

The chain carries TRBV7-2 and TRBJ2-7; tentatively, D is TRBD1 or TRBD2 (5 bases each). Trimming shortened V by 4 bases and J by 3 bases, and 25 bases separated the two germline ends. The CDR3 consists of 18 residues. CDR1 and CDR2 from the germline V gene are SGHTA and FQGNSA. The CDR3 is CASSSPSYGALALYEQYF. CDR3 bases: TGTGCCAGCAGCTCACCCAGTTACGGGGCACTCGCTCTCTACGAGCAGTACTTC.

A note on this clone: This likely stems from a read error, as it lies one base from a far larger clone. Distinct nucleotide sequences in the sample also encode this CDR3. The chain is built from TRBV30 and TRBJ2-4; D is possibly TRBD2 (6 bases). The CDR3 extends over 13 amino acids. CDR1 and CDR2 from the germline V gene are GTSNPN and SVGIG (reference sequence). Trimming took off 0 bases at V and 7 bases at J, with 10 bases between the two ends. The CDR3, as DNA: TGTGCCTGGAGTGTACGTGGGGGGAACATTCAGTACTTC. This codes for CAWSVRGGNIQYF.

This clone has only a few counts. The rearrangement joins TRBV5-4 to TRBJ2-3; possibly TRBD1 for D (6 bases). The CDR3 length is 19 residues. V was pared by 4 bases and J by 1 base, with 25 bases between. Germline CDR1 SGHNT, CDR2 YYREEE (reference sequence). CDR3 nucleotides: TGTGCCAGCAGCGACCACGACAGGAACAATAGAGCTGGCACAGATACGCAGTATTTT. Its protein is CASSDHDRNNRAGTDTQYF.

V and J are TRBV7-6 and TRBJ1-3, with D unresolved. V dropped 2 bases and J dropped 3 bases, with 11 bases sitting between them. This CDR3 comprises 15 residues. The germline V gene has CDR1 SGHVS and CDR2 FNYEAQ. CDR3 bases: TGTGCCAGCAGCTTAAGGGCCAACGGTGGAAACACCATATATTTT. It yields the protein CASSLRANGGNTIYF.

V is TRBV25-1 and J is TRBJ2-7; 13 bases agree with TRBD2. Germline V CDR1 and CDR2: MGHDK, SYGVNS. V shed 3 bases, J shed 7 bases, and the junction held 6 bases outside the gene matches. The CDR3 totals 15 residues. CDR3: CASSEFGTSGNEQYF. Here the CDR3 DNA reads TGTGCCAGCAGTGAGTTTGGGACTAGCGGGAATGAGCAGTACTTC.

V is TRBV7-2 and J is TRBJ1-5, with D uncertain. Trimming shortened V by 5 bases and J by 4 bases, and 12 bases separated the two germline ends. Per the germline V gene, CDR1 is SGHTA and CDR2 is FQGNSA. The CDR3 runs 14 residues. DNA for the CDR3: TGTGCCAGCAGCCTTCAATCGGGAAATCAGCCCCAGCATTTT. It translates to CASSLQSGNQPQHF. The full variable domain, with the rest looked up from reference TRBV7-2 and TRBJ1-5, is GAGVSQSPSNKVTEKGKDVELRCDPISGHTALYWYRQSLGQGLEFLIYFQGNSAPDKSGLPSDRFSAERTGGSVSTLTIQRTQQEDSAVYLCASSLQSGNQPQHFGDGTRLSIL.

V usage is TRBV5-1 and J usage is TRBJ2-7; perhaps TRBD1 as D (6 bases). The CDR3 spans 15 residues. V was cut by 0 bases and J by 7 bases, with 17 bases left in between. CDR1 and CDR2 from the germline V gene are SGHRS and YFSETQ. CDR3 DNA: TGCGCCAGCAGCTTGGTTTCTGTGGCAGGGGAGGAGCAGTACTTC. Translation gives CASSLVSVAGEEQYF.

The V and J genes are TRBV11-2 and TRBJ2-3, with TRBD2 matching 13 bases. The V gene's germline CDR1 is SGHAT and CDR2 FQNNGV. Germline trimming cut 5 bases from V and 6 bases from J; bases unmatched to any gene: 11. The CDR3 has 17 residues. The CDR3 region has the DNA TGTGCCAGCAGCCGACCCCGGACTAGCGGGAGAACCGATACGCAGTATTTT. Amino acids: CASSRPRTSGRTDTQYF.

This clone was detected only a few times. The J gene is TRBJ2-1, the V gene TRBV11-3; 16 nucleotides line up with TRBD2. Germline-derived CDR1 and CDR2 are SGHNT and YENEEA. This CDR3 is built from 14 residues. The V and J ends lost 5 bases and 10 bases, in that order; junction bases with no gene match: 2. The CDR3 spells CASSRGLAGGEQFF. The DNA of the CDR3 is TGTGCCAGCAGCCGGGGACTAGCGGGAGGGGAGCAGTTCTTC. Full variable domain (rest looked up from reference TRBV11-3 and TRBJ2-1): EAGVVQSPRYKIIEKKQPVAFWCNPISGHNTLYWYLQNLGQGPELLIRYENEEAVDDSQLPKDRFSAERLKGVDSTLKIQPAELGDSAVYLCASSRGLAGGEQFFGPGTRLTVL.

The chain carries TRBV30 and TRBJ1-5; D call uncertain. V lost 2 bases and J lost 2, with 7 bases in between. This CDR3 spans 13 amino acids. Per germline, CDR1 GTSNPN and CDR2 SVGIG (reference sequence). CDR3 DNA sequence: TGTGCCTGGAGTAATAAGGGCAATCAGCCCCAGCATTTT. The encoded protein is CAWSNKGNQPQHF.

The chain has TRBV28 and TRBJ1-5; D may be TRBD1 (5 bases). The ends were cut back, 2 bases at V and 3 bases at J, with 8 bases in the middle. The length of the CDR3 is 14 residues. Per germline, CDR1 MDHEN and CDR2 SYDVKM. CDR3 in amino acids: CASSLIQDNQPQHF. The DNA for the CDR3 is TGTGCCAGCAGTTTAATACAGGACAATCAGCCCCAGCATTTT.

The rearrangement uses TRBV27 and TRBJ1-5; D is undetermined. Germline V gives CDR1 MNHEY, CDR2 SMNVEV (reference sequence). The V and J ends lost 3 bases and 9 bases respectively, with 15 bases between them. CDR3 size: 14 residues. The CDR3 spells CASSLEAVLWPQHF. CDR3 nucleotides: TGTGCCAGCAGTTTGGAGGCAGTCCTGTGGCCCCAGCATTTT.